This T cell receptor (beta chain) was sequenced during a study of radiotherapy plus CTLA-4 blockade in lung cancer. CDR1 is ENHRY, CDR2 SYGVKD, per germline. V was clipped by 7 bases and J by 6 bases; unmatched bases: 6. The CDR3 extends over 14 amino acids. TCRdb's copy holds only in-frame clones and misses some; the assay was immunoSEQ multiplex PCR. The repertoire holds about 90,000 clones, with about four fifths as singletons. This receptor was taken from a human donor with non-small cell lung cancer that progressed on radiotherapy plus ipilimumab. Source: peripheral blood, taken from a patient treated with radiotherapy plus ipilimumab. J is TRBJ2-7 and V is TRBV10-3, with 13 positions matching TRBD2. CDR3 in amino acids: CAITGTSGTSEQYF. In DNA form, the CDR3 reads TGTGCCATCACCGGGACTAGCGGGACTTCCGAGCAGTACTTC.